The 23 T cell receptor beta chains below come from one sample, sequenced in a study of T-cell reconstitution after alpha-beta-depleted transplantation in children. Unique molecular identifiers were incorporated into the prepared TCRbeta library. TCRdb analysed the PCR reads with MiXCR anew, one entry per CDR3 protein. Counted here are about 480,000 distinct CDR3 sequences, roughly an eighth occurring once; the ten biggest clones make up over 5.5%. The sequencing here drew on PBMCs from the stem cell graft donor, taken from the stem cell graft. The receptor set was obtained from a human donor who donated a stem cell graft to a child with combined immunodeficiency.

The sample holds a few counts of this clonotype. This sequence joins TRBV29-1 and TRBJ2-3; D perhaps matches TRBD2 (5 bases). Trimming shortened V by 5 bases and J by 2 bases, and 11 bases separated the two germline ends. The CDR3 runs 13 residues. CDR1 SQVTM and CDR2 ANQGSEA come from the germline V gene. The CDR3 protein is CSVRGQYTDTQYF. The DNA of the CDR3 is TGCAGCGTTAGAGGGCAGTACACAGATACGCAGTATTTT.

The CDR3 region is CATSDLTRTGYNEQFF. The CDR3, as DNA: TGTGCCACCAGTGATCTCACAAGGACAGGATACAATGAGCAGTTCTTC. The chain joins TRBV24-1 to TRBJ2-1; 7 nucleotides match TRBD1. The J segment lost 4 bases and the V segment lost 3 bases, leaving 8 bases of the junction unmatched. This CDR3 spans 16 amino acids. The germline V gene encodes CDR1 KGHDR and CDR2 SFDVKD.

This clonotype was counted many times. The J gene is TRBJ2-2, the V gene TRBV12-3 or TRBV12-4, with 12 bases matching TRBD2. Unmatched junction bases numbered 5, after V lost 6 bases and J lost 3 bases. The CDR3 runs 16 residues. The CDR3 sequence is CASRPRTSGDTGELFF. In DNA form, the CDR3 reads TGTGCCAGCAGACCCAGGACTAGCGGGGACACCGGGGAGCTGTTTTTT.

This clonotype turned up a few times. The genes are TRBV5-1 and TRBJ2-2, with 9 bases identical to TRBD1. CDR3 size: 17 residues. The junction had 11 bases not matched to a gene; V was cut back by 5 bases and J by 3 bases. Germline CDR1 and CDR2: SGHRS and YFSETQ. CDR3 nucleotide sequence: TGCGCCAGCAGACCGGGACAGGGTCTCTGGGACACCGGGGAGCTGTTTTTT. Translation: CASRPGQGLWDTGELFF.

This clonotype was picked up a small number of times. The gene calls are TRBV29-1 and TRBJ2-2; D possibly matches TRBD1 or TRBD2 (5 bases each). Germline V gene sequence: CDR1 SQVTM, CDR2 ANQGSEA. The V and J ends lost 4 bases and 5 bases respectively, with 11 bases between them. This CDR3 has 13 residues. CDR3 bases: TGCAGCGTTGGGGGGACGGGAACCGGGGAGCTGTTTTTT. This encodes CSVGGTGTGELFF.

V gene TRBV5-1 combines with J gene TRBJ2-1, with TRBD2 identical over 9 bases. With 4 bases clipped from V and 2 bases from J, the junction kept 4 bases outside the gene matches. The CDR3 is made up of 15 amino acids. Germline CDR1 is SGHRS and CDR2 is YFSETQ. In nucleotides, the CDR3 is TGCGCCAGCAGCCAGCGGGGGGTTCCCTACAATGAGCAGTTCTTC. It specifies CASSQRGVPYNEQFF.

In its sample, this clonotype was seen a few times. This chain joins TRBV5-1 and TRBJ2-3, with 10 bases aligning to TRBD2. After removal of 4 bases from V and 13 bases from J, the junction contained 36 bases not matched to a gene. This CDR3 comprises 22 residues. CDR1 and CDR2 (germline): SGHRS, YFSETQ. The CDR3 nucleotides are TGCGCCAGCAGCCCCTTCGGGCCCGATACTTCTACTAGCGGGGCCAGACCTCTACCTGAGTATTTT. It encodes CASSPFGPDTSTSGARPLPEYF.

This clonotype was recorded many times. The CDR3 bases are TGTGCCAGCAGTTTATCAGGAGGGAACTCCTACGAGCAGTACTTC. Its translation is CASSLSGGNSYEQYF. V and J are TRBV27 and TRBJ2-7; D perhaps matches TRBD2 (6 bases). V lost 0 bases to trimming and J lost 0 bases, with 9 bases between them. The CDR3 sequence is 15 residues long. Germline V CDR1 and CDR2: MNHEY, SMNVEV (reference sequence).

The genes are TRBV9 and TRBJ1-2; 10 bases align to TRBD1. V was pared by 0 bases and J by 8 bases, with 7 bases of the junction left unmatched. Germline CDR1 reads SGDLS; CDR2 reads YYNGEE. The CDR3 covers 15 residues. CDR3 nucleotide sequence: TGTGCCAGCAGCGTAGGAGGGGACAGGGGTAGAGGCTACACCTTC. Amino acids: CASSVGGDRGRGYTF.

The chain combines TRBV7-9 with TRBJ2-1, with a possible D match to TRBD2 (5 bases). The length of the CDR3 is 14 residues. Trimming stripped 5 bases from V and 4 bases from J, with 12 bases between. Germline V gives CDR1 SEHNR, CDR2 FQNEAQ (reference sequence). CDR3 region: CASSNDREYNEQFF. The CDR3 nucleotides read TGTGCCAGCAGCAACGACCGGGAATACAATGAGCAGTTCTTC.

This clonotype occurred a few times. The V and J genes are TRBV7-2 and TRBJ1-1; 9 nucleotides agree with TRBD1. CDR1 SGHTA and CDR2 FQGNSA come from the germline V gene. The CDR3 has 15 amino acids. The V and J ends lost 0 bases and 5 bases, in that order; junction bases with no gene match: 4. CDR3: CASSLARTGETEAFF. DNA for the CDR3: TGTGCCAGCAGCTTAGCTCGGACAGGGGAAACTGAAGCTTTCTTT.

This clonotype was counted many times. This chain uses TRBV12-3 or TRBV12-4 with TRBJ2-7, with 8 nucleotides matching TRBD2. This CDR3 is 15 amino acids long. J was trimmed by 2 bases and V by 3 bases; bases with no gene match: 6. CDR3 protein: CASSFKRETTYEQYF. The CDR3 DNA reads as TGTGCCAGCAGTTTCAAGCGGGAGACGACCTACGAGCAGTACTTC.

This clonotype was seen only a few times. The chain combines TRBV2 with TRBJ2-1; perhaps TRBD1 as D (5 bases). Trimming took 1 base from V and 8 from J, leaving 15 bases between them. CDR1 and CDR2 from the germline V gene are SNHLY and FYNNEI. The CDR3 consists of 15 residues. CDR3 amino acids: CASSEGGDSGYEQFF. CDR3 coding DNA: TGTGCCAGCAGTGAAGGGGGCGACAGTGGTTATGAGCAGTTCTTC.

The rearrangement uses TRBV12-3 or TRBV12-4 and TRBJ2-7; 11 bases are a match to TRBD2. After removal of 8 bases from V and 3 bases from J, the junction contained 6 bases not matched to a gene. This CDR3 is 14 amino acids long. CDR3: CASQASGGSYEQYF. Here the CDR3 DNA reads TGTGCCAGCCAGGCTAGCGGGGGGAGCTACGAGCAGTACTTC.

The chain carries TRBV7-9 and TRBJ2-5; D is perhaps TRBD1 (5 bases). Germline V gives CDR1 SEHNR, CDR2 FQNEAQ (reference sequence). This CDR3 has 14 residues. V dropped 2 bases and J dropped 4 bases, with 11 bases sitting between them. CDR3 protein: CASSLYQGAETQYF. The CDR3 DNA follows: TGTGCCAGCAGCTTATATCAGGGTGCAGAGACCCAGTACTTC.

This clonotype was recorded a few times. The gene calls are TRBV7-9 and TRBJ1-2; the D is unclear. Germline CDR1 and CDR2: SEHNR and FQNEAQ (reference sequence). The CDR3 consists of 12 residues. Trimming left V 5 bases short and J 1 base short, with 5 bases between. CDR3 protein: CASSAGNYGYTF. The CDR3 DNA reads as TGTGCCAGCAGCGCCGGTAACTATGGCTACACCTTC.

DNA for the CDR3: TGTGCCAGCAGCAAAGAGGCTAGCGGGGGCACAGATACGCAGTATTTT. Protein sequence: CASSKEASGGTDTQYF. The V gene is TRBV21-1, the J gene TRBJ2-3; TRBD2 is taken as the D call from the table, unchecked against the DNA. TRBV21-1 is designated a pseudogene. This CDR3 spans 16 amino acids.

The chain couples TRBV12-3 or TRBV12-4 to TRBJ2-1; TRBD1 might be the D (5 bases). This CDR3 contains 13 residues. Between the trimmed V and J ends, which lost 2 bases and 7 bases, there was a span of 9 bases. The CDR3 sequence is CASSLRGWNEQFF. In nucleotides, the CDR3 is TGTGCCAGCAGTTTAAGGGGATGGAATGAGCAGTTCTTC.

This clonotype has a handful of counts. This chain links TRBV6-2 or TRBV6-3 with TRBJ2-2; D remains ambiguous. From germline, CDR1 is MNHEY and CDR2 SVGEGT. CDR3 length: 16 amino acids. Trimming removed 0 bases from V and 4 bases from J, with 12 bases in between. This chain's CDR3 is CASSYSIWTTTGELFF. The CDR3 DNA follows: TGTGCCAGCAGTTACTCGATATGGACGACCACCGGGGAGCTGTTTTTT.

Many counts were recorded for this clonotype. The V call is TRBV11-2, the J call TRBJ2-1, with D hard to call. Trimming cost V 0 bases and J 0 bases, with 3 bases left between them. The CDR3 sequence is 14 residues long. Germline values: CDR1 SGHAT, CDR2 FQNNGV. CDR3 region: CASSLDGSYNEQFF. The CDR3 DNA reads TGTGCCAGCAGCTTAGATGGCTCCTACAATGAGCAGTTCTTC.

The chain joins TRBV7-2 to TRBJ1-2; D might be TRBD1 (5 bases). Germline V gene lookup returns CDR1 SGHTA and CDR2 FQGNSA. This CDR3 has 14 residues. The germline V and J ends were trimmed by 1 base and 3 bases, with 9 bases remaining between them. For the CDR3, the DNA is TGTGCCAGCAGCTTAGTCGGGGCCCACTATGGCTACACCTTC. This translates into CASSLVGAHYGYTF.

The chain carries TRBV6-1 and TRBJ2-7; 10 positions agree with TRBD2. The J segment lost 5 bases and the V segment lost 6 bases, leaving 4 bases of the junction unmatched. Germline assignment: CDR1 MNHNS and CDR2 SASEGT. There are 13 residues in the CDR3. The CDR3 region has the DNA TGTGCCAGCAGACTAGCGGGAATGAACGAGCAGTACTTC. It translates to CASRLAGMNEQYF.

The gene calls are TRBV4-3 and TRBJ2-3, with 7 bases lining up with TRBD2. The CDR3 covers 16 residues. The V gene end was trimmed by 4 bases and the J gene end by 2 bases; junction bases not matched to a gene: 9. Germline lookup yields CDR1 LGHNA and CDR2 YSLEER. The CDR3 region is CASSRGPSGLTDTQYF. The DNA of the CDR3 is TGCGCCAGCAGCCGAGGGCCTAGCGGACTCACAGATACGCAGTATTTT.